This T cell receptor (beta chain) emerged from a study of radiotherapy plus CTLA-4 blockade in lung cancer. This clone was recorded a few times. Its antigen is unknown. The assay was immunoSEQ multiplex PCR, and TCRdb's table has in-frame clones only and misses some. Here the sample spans tens of thousands of clones, approximately 77% being singletons. General observations from the study: Once radiotherapy plus ipilimumab had been given, TCR clones derived from tumor expanded in blood.

V lost 3 bases to trimming and J lost 2 bases, with 10 bases between them. CDR3 length: 14 residues. The germline gives CDR1 MNHEY, CDR2 SMNVEV (reference sequence). This clonotype originated in a human donor with non-small cell lung cancer that progressed on radiotherapy plus ipilimumab. The chain uses TRBV27 and TRBJ1-1; D remains unclear. The sample here was peripheral blood, taken from a patient treated with radiotherapy plus ipilimumab. The CDR3 DNA follows: TGTGCCAGCAGTTTGTCGCACAGTAACACTGAAGCTTTCTTT. This translates into CASSLSHSNTEAFF.